These 29 T cell receptor beta chains were all obtained from the same sample, sequenced in a study of T cell repertoires in cytomegalovirus infection. TCRdb used MiXCR to reprocess the reads, holding one entry per CDR3 protein. The sample lists 140,000 to 150,000 distinct CDR3 sequences; over 25% were seen once. Their antigens remain unidentified. The sample here was CD8+ T cells from cultured PBMCs, taken from culture after CMV antigen stimulation. Receptors originate from a human donor in good health (CMV status not recorded). Some clones in this sample may be carry-over from other donors' samples.

The J gene is TRBJ2-7, the V gene TRBV20-1; D is undetermined. The CDR3 has 12 residues. Germline V CDR1 and CDR2: DFQATT, SNEGSKA (reference sequence). Trimming took 4 bases from V and 2 from J, leaving 9 bases between them. The CDR3 DNA is TGCAGTGCTATCGGTGCGACCTACGAGCAGTACTTC. It codes for CSAIGATYEQYF.

This chain uses TRBV7-2 with TRBJ1-6, with D possibly TRBD1 on 5 matching bases. CDR1 is SGHTA, CDR2 FQGNSA, per germline. Deletions cut 5 bases from V and 8 bases from J, with 10 bases between. The CDR3 loop spans 13 amino acids. The CDR3 spells CASSPQTDSPLHF. CDR3 DNA: TGTGCCAGCAGCCCCCAGACAGATTCACCCCTCCACTTT.

This clonotype showed up just a few times. This chain connects TRBV7-2 to TRBJ1-1; D remains unclear. This CDR3 has 15 amino acids. The germline gives CDR1 SGHTA, CDR2 FQGNSA. The V end lost 1 base, the J end lost 2 bases, and 11 bases lay between the germline ends. The CDR3 here is CASSLVGGDNTEAFF. In nucleotides, the CDR3 is TGTGCCAGCAGCTTAGTAGGAGGAGATAACACTGAAGCTTTCTTT.

The rearrangement links TRBV24-1 to TRBJ2-7; maybe TRBD2 (5 bases). This CDR3 contains 14 residues. Germline-derived CDR1 and CDR2 are KGHDR and SFDVKD. V was shortened by 2 bases and J by 0 bases, with 7 bases between the two germline ends. The DNA for the CDR3 is TGTGCCACCAGTGATTCCGGGAACTCCTACGAGCAGTACTTC. It translates to CATSDSGNSYEQYF.

CDR3 sequence: CASNIGVGDSPLHF. The CDR3 nucleotides are TGTGCCAGCAATATCGGGGTTGGGGATTCACCCCTCCACTTT. The gene calls are TRBV7-2 and TRBJ1-6; D remains ambiguous. CDR3 length: 14 residues. Germline V gene lookup returns CDR1 SGHTA and CDR2 FQGNSA. Trimming removed 7 bases at V and 8 bases at J, with 15 bases between.

This clonotype was seen more than once but under ten times. The genes are TRBV24-1 and TRBJ2-7; tentative D call: TRBD1 (5 bases). V was shortened by 8 bases and J by 3 bases, with 13 bases between the two germline ends. Looked up from germline, CDR1 is KGHDR and CDR2 is SFDVKD. CDR3 size: 13 residues. The CDR3 sequence: CATNLQGYYEQYF. The CDR3 coding sequence is TGTGCCACCAATCTCCAGGGATACTACGAGCAGTACTTC.

This clonotype was seen a few times. The J gene is TRBJ2-1, the V gene TRBV6-1; unclear D gene. CDR3 length equals 14 residues. V gave up 5 bases and J gave up 0 bases, with 8 bases separating them. Germline-derived CDR1 and CDR2 are MNHNS and SASEGT. The DNA of the CDR3 is TGTGCCAGCAGTTTTAGGACCTCCTACAATGAGCAGTTCTTC. It is translated as CASSFRTSYNEQFF.

In its sample, this clonotype was seen a few times. This chain links TRBV2 with TRBJ2-7; D ambiguous. Germline CDR1 and CDR2: SNHLY and FYNNEI. This CDR3 has 11 residues. V lost 4 bases and J lost 6, with 7 bases in between. CDR3 loop: CASSVSSEQYF. CDR3 nucleotide sequence: TGTGCCAGCAGTGTTTCCAGCGAGCAGTACTTC.

This clonotype was recorded a few times. This chain connects TRBV29-1 to TRBJ1-2; a possible D gene is TRBD1 (6 bases). Germline V gene data show CDR1 as SQVTM and CDR2 as ANQGSEA. The CDR3 totals 13 residues. Trimming pared 4 bases from V and 5 bases from J, leaving 14 bases between. The CDR3 DNA reads TGCAGCGTTGGGACAGTTGACGAATATGGCTACACCTTC. Translated, it gives CSVGTVDEYGYTF. The whole variable domain, remainder taken from reference TRBV29-1 and TRBJ1-2, is SAVISQKPSRDICQRGTSLTIQCQVDSQVTMMFWYRQQPGQSLTLIATANQGSEATYESGFVIDKFPISRPNLTFSTLTVSNMSPEDSSIYLCSVGTVDEYGYTFGSGTRLTVV.

The sample holds many counts of this clonotype. The V gene is TRBV7-2, the J gene TRBJ2-1; D is ambiguous. The CDR3 is 15 residues long. In germline, CDR1 is SGHTA, CDR2 FQGNSA. V was clipped by 3 bases and J by 1 base, with 10 bases between them. The chain's CDR3 is CASSFTRSSYNEQFF. CDR3 nucleotide sequence: TGTGCCAGCAGCTTTACAAGGTCATCCTACAATGAGCAGTTCTTC. Looking up the rest from reference TRBV7-2 and TRBJ2-1 gives the full variable domain: GAGVSQSPSNKVTEKGKDVELRCDPISGHTALYWYRQSLGQGLEFLIYFQGNSAPDKSGLPSDRFSAERTGGSVSTLTIQRTQQEDSAVYLCASSFTRSSYNEQFFGPGTRLTVL.

This clonotype was seen repeatedly, ten times or more. The chain uses TRBV27 and TRBJ1-6, with TRBD1 as a possible D gene (6 bases). The CDR3 totals 15 residues. Per the germline V gene, CDR1 is MNHEY and CDR2 is SMNVEV (reference sequence). V lost 7 bases and J lost 4, with 14 bases in between. CDR3 nucleotide sequence: TGTGCCAGCAAACAGGGAAGCTTTTATAATTCACCCCTCCACTTT. It translates to CASKQGSFYNSPLHF.

The rearrangement joins TRBV24-1 to TRBJ1-5, with TRBD1 as a possible D gene (6 bases). CDR3 length: 14 amino acids. Germline loops: CDR1 KGHDR, CDR2 SFDVKD. The V end lost 5 bases, the J end lost 3 bases, and 10 bases lay between the germline ends. Here the CDR3 DNA reads TGTGCCACCAGTGCTGGGGGCTTCAATCAGCCCCAGCATTTT. Residues: CATSAGGFNQPQHF.

J is TRBJ1-1 and V is TRBV2, with TRBD1 matching over 9 bases. The germline CDR1 and CDR2 sequences are SNHLY and FYNNEI. The CDR3 is made up of 14 amino acids. V trimming: 7 bases; J trimming: 3 bases; junction bases outside the gene matches: 6. The CDR3 sequence: CASTPGQGYTEAFF. The DNA for the CDR3 is TGTGCCAGCACCCCGGGACAGGGTTACACTGAAGCTTTCTTT.

This clonotype was seen more than once but under ten times. This chain uses TRBV28 with TRBJ2-3, with D tentatively TRBD1 (6 bases). Deletions cut 3 bases from V and 0 bases from J, with 16 bases between. This CDR3 contains 17 residues. CDR1 is MDHEN, CDR2 SYDVKM, per germline. The CDR3 DNA follows: TGTGCCAGCAGTTTTGAAGGGGGACCGAAGAGCACAGATACGCAGTATTTT. Amino acids: CASSFEGGPKSTDTQYF. Full variable domain (missing parts from reference TRBV28 and TRBJ2-3): DVKVTQSSRYLVKRTGEKVFLECVQDMDHENMFWYRQDPGLGLRLIYFSYDVKMKEKGDIPEGYSVSREKKERFSLILESASTNQTSMYLCASSFEGGPKSTDTQYFGPGTRLTVL.

As to this clonotype: One end of the junction fails to match germline, which may point to a read error. The chain employs TRBV12-3 or TRBV12-4 and TRBJ2-3, with D possibly being TRBD2 (6 bases). The CDR3 contains 16 residues. The CDR3 loop reads CASMLRKAGITDTLYF. The CDR3 DNA follows: TGTGCCAGCATGCTAAGGAAGGCGGGGATCACAGATACGCTGTATTTT.

This clonotype was recorded a few times. This sequence joins TRBV27 and TRBJ1-1; no clear D. The germline V gene has CDR1 MNHEY and CDR2 SMNVEV (reference sequence). V shed 0 bases and J shed 4 bases, with 12 bases lying between them. The CDR3 is 15 residues long. In DNA, the CDR3 is TGTGCCAGCAGTTTATCAATAGGCTTTGCCACTGAAGCTTTCTTT. Its translation: CASSLSIGFATEAFF.

This clonotype was seen repeatedly, ten times or more. The chain carries TRBV7-2 and TRBJ2-7; 13 bases agree with TRBD2. This CDR3 is built from 16 residues. From germline, CDR1 is SGHTA and CDR2 FQGNSA. V dropped 6 bases and J dropped 0; count of bases not matched to a gene: 5. The CDR3: CASRPTSGGTSYEQYF. The CDR3 region has the DNA TGTGCCAGCAGGCCGACTAGCGGGGGGACCTCCTACGAGCAGTACTTC.

Only a few counts were recorded for this clonotype. V is TRBV12-3 or TRBV12-4 and J is TRBJ2-1, with 9 bases identical to TRBD1. The CDR3 spans 17 residues. The V and J ends lost 6 bases and 3 bases, in that order; junction bases with no gene match: 12. CDR3 residues: CASRGREQGADYNEQFF. Written as DNA, the CDR3 is TGTGCCAGCAGGGGAAGGGAACAGGGGGCAGACTACAATGAGCAGTTCTTC.

This clonotype was recorded a few times. The V and J genes are TRBV19 and TRBJ2-5, with D perhaps TRBD1 (5 bases). Trimming shortened V by 3 bases and J by 9 bases, and 17 bases separated the two germline ends. Germline CDR1 and CDR2: LNHDA and SQIVND (reference sequence). The CDR3 loop spans 14 amino acids. The CDR3 region has the DNA TGTGCCAGTAGTATGGACACCGCCCAGGATCCCCAGTACTTC. Protein: CASSMDTAQDPQYF.

The V and J genes are TRBV4-1 and TRBJ2-2, with D uncertain. Germline V gene lookup returns CDR1 MGHRA and CDR2 YSYEKL. The V end was cut by 1 base, the J end by 5 bases, with 8 bases between. The CDR3 loop spans 14 amino acids. CDR3 residues: CASSQVVGTGELFF. The CDR3 bases are TGCGCCAGCAGCCAAGTTGTGGGGACCGGGGAGCTGTTTTTT.

The chain combines TRBV19 with TRBJ2-2; 9 bases fit TRBD1. The germline CDR1 and CDR2 sequences are LNHDA and SQIVND (reference sequence). The CDR3 spans 16 residues. J gave up 1 base and V 1 base, and 1 base lay outside the gene matches. Here the CDR3 reads CASSIGGQGNTGELFF. CDR3 nucleotide sequence: TGTGCCAGTAGTATAGGGGGACAGGGGAACACCGGGGAGCTGTTTTTT.

This clonotype came up many times. The V call is TRBV7-6, the J call TRBJ2-7; the match to TRBD2 covers 8 bases. CDR1 and CDR2 (germline): SGHVS, FNYEAQ. With V trimmed by 0 bases and J by 2 bases, 3 bases remained unmatched. This CDR3 is built from 15 residues. The CDR3 coding sequence is TGTGCCAGCAGCTTAGCCCCGGGGGGGGCCTACGAGCAGTACTTC. It is translated as CASSLAPGGAYEQYF. Complete variable domain (other parts from reference TRBV7-6 and TRBJ2-7): GAGVSQSPRYKVTKRGQDVALRCDPISGHVSLYWYRQALGQGPEFLTYFNYEAQQDKSGLPNDRFSAERPEGSISTLTIQRTEQRDSAMYRCASSLAPGGAYEQYFGPGTRLTVT.

This clonotype was recorded a few times. In DNA, the CDR3 is TGTGCCAGCAGCTTGGGGGGGCCAGGAAGCAATCAGCCCCAGCATTTT. It is translated as CASSLGGPGSNQPQHF. The chain joins TRBV13 to TRBJ1-5; D possibly corresponds to TRBD1 (6 bases). CDR3 length equals 16 residues. V was trimmed by 3 bases and J by 1 base, leaving 13 bases between them. Per the germline V gene, CDR1 is PRHDT and CDR2 is FYEKMQ (reference sequence).

This chain joins TRBV27 and TRBJ2-2, with D possibly TRBD2 on 6 matching bases. Trimming left V 4 bases short and J 7 bases short, with 13 bases between. This CDR3 has 14 amino acids. Germline-derived CDR1 and CDR2 are MNHEY and SMNVEV (reference sequence). The CDR3 nucleotides read TGTGCCAGCAGTTCCTTGGGACTCCACGGGGAGCTGTTTTTT. Amino acids: CASSSLGLHGELFF.

This clonotype was seen a handful of times. The chain employs TRBV7-6 and TRBJ1-5; tentative D call: TRBD1 (5 bases). CDR1 SGHVS and CDR2 FNYEAQ come from the germline V gene. The ends were cut back, 1 base at V and 6 bases at J, with 13 bases in the middle. This CDR3 comprises 15 residues. CDR3 amino acids: CASSLGAPQGQPQHF. The CDR3 DNA is TGTGCCAGCAGCTTAGGGGCCCCCCAGGGTCAGCCCCAGCATTTT. The full variable domain, with the rest looked up from reference TRBV7-6 and TRBJ1-5, is GAGVSQSPRYKVTKRGQDVALRCDPISGHVSLYWYRQALGQGPEFLTYFNYEAQQDKSGLPNDRFSAERPEGSISTLTIQRTEQRDSAMYRCASSLGAPQGQPQHFGDGTRLSIL.

V is TRBV27 and J is TRBJ2-5, with a possible D match to TRBD2 (7 bases). Trimming cost V 6 bases and J 1 base, with 21 bases left between them. The CDR3 sequence is 17 residues long. Germline V gene data show CDR1 as MNHEY and CDR2 as SMNVEV (reference sequence). The CDR3 region has the DNA TGTGCCAGCAGAGCGGTGGGGGGGCCAGTGGGCCAAGAGACCCAGTACTTC. As protein: CASRAVGGPVGQETQYF.

The chain uses TRBV20-1 and TRBJ1-2; D may be TRBD1 (6 bases). CDR3 length equals 15 residues. Trimming took off 3 bases at V and 2 bases at J, with 16 bases between the two ends. Germline CDR1 DFQATT, CDR2 SNEGSKA (reference sequence). CDR3 bases: TGCAGTGCTAGTGCCGAGGGGGAGCCAAACTATGGCTACACCTTC. This translates into CSASAEGEPNYGYTF.

The rearrangement joins TRBV14 to TRBJ2-3; 7 bases are shared with TRBD2. J gave up 2 bases and V 0 bases, and 14 bases lay outside the gene matches. CDR1 and CDR2 (germline): SGHDN, FVKESK. The CDR3 has 19 amino acids. The CDR3 region has the DNA TGTGCCAGCAGCCAAGAAAAATGGGCAGCGGGGTCCTTCACAGATACGCAGTATTTT. Its translation is CASSQEKWAAGSFTDTQYF.

This clonotype was counted a few times. The chain carries TRBV7-8 and TRBJ1-1, with unresolved D. V lost 1 base to trimming and J lost 4 bases, with 13 bases between them. CDR3 size: 15 residues. Per germline, CDR1 SGHVS and CDR2 FQNEAQ. CDR3 loop: CASSLENSWGTEAFF. DNA for the CDR3: TGTGCCAGCAGCTTAGAAAACAGTTGGGGCACTGAAGCTTTCTTT.